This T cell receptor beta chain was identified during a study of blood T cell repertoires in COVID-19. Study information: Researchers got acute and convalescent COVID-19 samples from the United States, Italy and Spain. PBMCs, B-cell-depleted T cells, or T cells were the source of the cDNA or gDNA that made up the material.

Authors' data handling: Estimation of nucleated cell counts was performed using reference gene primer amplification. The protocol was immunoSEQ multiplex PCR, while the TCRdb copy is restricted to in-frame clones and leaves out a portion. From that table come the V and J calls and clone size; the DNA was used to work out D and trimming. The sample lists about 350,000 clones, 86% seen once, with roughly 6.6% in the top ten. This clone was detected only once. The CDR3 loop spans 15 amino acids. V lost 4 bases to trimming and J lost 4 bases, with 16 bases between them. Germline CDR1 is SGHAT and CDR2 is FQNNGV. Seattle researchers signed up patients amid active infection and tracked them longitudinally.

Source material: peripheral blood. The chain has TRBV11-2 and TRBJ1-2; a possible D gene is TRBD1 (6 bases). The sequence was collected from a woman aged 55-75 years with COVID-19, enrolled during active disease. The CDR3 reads CASSSGQSRVYGYTF. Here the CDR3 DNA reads TGTGCCAGCAGCTCTGGACAGTCCCGGGTCTATGGCTACACCTTC.